A selection of T cell receptor beta chains follows, all from one sample in a study of healthy donors' naive CD4 and CD8 T cells. TCRdb re-called the reads through MiXCR, storing one row per CDR3 protein. This sample carries about 180,000 distinct CDR3 sequences, about 74% of them seen once, and the ten largest clones take 2% to 2.5%. The sample comprised naive CD4+ and CD8+ T cells sorted from blood, pooled from several donors. Receptor source: a pool of human donors in good health; the sample pools cells from several healthy donors. Both conserved end residues are part of each CDR3. D genes are given only for firm matches. Expanded clones are given a class, and other clones once, few, many or no size at all.

>TRBV20-1|few|TRBJ2-5|TRBD2
TGCAGTGCTTACGGGACTAGCGGCCAAGAGACCCAGTACTTC
CSAYGTSGQETQYF
>TRBV5-4|NA|TRBJ2-5|NA
TGTGCCAGCAGCTTGGGACAGGTGGAAGAGACCCAGTACTTC
CASSLGQVEETQYF
>TRBV5-5|NA|TRBJ2-1|NA
TGTGCCAGCAGCCCGTCCCCTACATCTTTACGGAGGAATGAGCAGTTCTTC
CASSPSPTSLRRNEQFF
>TRBV27|NA|TRBJ2-4|NA
TGTGCCAGCAAACTCGGTGCAGGCAAAAACATTCAGTACTTC
CASKLGAGKNIQYF
>TRBV15|NA|TRBJ2-5|NA
TGTGCCACCGGACTGTTGTACCAAGAGACCCAGTACTTC
CATGLLYQETQYF
>TRBV7-9|NA|TRBJ2-7|TRBD1
TGTGCCAGCAGCTTAGTCGGACAGGGTGGCAAGCAGTACTTC
CASSLVGQGGKQYF
>TRBV28|NA|TRBJ2-7|NA
TGTGCCAGCACCCACCCCACAGACGCTAGGCAGTACTTC
CASTHPTDARQYF
>TRBV11-2|NA|TRBJ2-6|TRBD1
TGTGCCAGCAGCTTTCCGACAGGGGGCCCCTCTGGGGCCAACGTCCTGACTTTC
CASSFPTGGPSGANVLTF
>TRBV5-1|NA|TRBJ2-1|NA
TGCGCCAGCAGCTTGGTCTTGGCCCCCGGGGGCAATGAGCAGTTCTTC
CASSLVLAPGGNEQFF
>TRBV29-1|few|TRBJ2-2|NA
TGCAGCGTTGTCCTCGGGACCGGGGAGCTGTTTTTT
CSVVLGTGELFF
>TRBV29-1|NA|TRBJ2-7|TRBD2
TGCAGCGTTCTAGCGGGGAGCTCCTACGAGCAGTACTTC
CSVLAGSSYEQYF
>TRBV12-3/TRBV12-4|NA|TRBJ2-1|TRBD2
TGTGCCAGCAGTTTATGGACTAGTAGAGACAATGAGCAGTTCTTC
CASSLWTSRDNEQFF
>TRBV24-1|NA|TRBJ1-5|NA
TGTGCCACCAGTGCGGCAGGGGGCAATCAGCCCCAGCATTTT
CATSAAGGNQPQHF
>TRBV7-2|NA|TRBJ2-7|TRBD1
TGTGCCAGCAGCCAAAATCAGCCCCGGACAGGTGCCGACGAGCAGTACTTC
CASSQNQPRTGADEQYF
>TRBV6-6|NA|TRBJ1-5|NA
TGTGCCAGCAGACCTGGTAGCAATCAGCCCCAGCATTTT
CASRPGSNQPQHF
>TRBV5-1|NA|TRBJ2-3|TRBD2
TGCGCCAGCAGCGGGACTAGCGGAGCCACAGATACGCAGTATTTT
CASSGTSGATDTQYF
>TRBV27|NA|TRBJ2-2|NA
TGTGCCAGCAGTTTATCCACTTCCGCCACCGGGGAGCTGTTTTTT
CASSLSTSATGELFF
>TRBV5-4|NA|TRBJ2-1|TRBD1
TGTGCCAGCAGCTTTTATTTAGGGGGCGAGGATGAGCAGTTCTTC
CASSFYLGGEDEQFF
>TRBV5-1|NA|TRBJ2-7|TRBD2
TGCGCCAGCAGTCTTTCGGGAGGGGACTACGAGCAGTACTTC
CASSLSGGDYEQYF
>TRBV6-2/TRBV6-3|few|TRBJ2-7|NA
TGTGCCAGCAGCCTTCATAACCCCTACGAGCAGTACTTC
CASSLHNPYEQYF
>TRBV19|NA|TRBJ2-1|NA
TGTGCCAGTAGTATTCGGGAGACAGACCTTTACAATGAGCAGTTCTTC
CASSIRETDLYNEQFF
>TRBV6-5|NA|TRBJ2-5|TRBD1
TGTGCCAGCAGCCTGACAGGGAACCAAGAGACCCAGTACTTC
CASSLTGNQETQYF
>TRBV5-5|NA|TRBJ2-5|NA
TGTGCCAGCAGCTTGGCCATTCTCGCGATGTCAGCGCAAGAGACCCAGTACTTC
CASSLAILAMSAQETQYF
>TRBV15|NA|TRBJ2-7|NA
TGTGCCACCAGCAGTGGGGGTAGGGGTCCCTCCTACGAGCAGTACTTC
CATSSGGRGPSYEQYF
>TRBV6-1|NA|TRBJ1-1|NA
TGTGCCAGCAGCGGGATGACTGAAGCTTTCTTT
CASSGMTEAFF
>TRBV29-1|few|TRBJ2-5|NA
TGCAGCGTTGTAAGGCGAGGAGAGACCCAGTACTTC
CSVVRRGETQYF
>TRBV6-5|NA|TRBJ1-1|NA
TGTGCCAGCAGTTACGAAGGGGTGGAGAACACTGAAGCTTTCTTT
CASSYEGVENTEAFF
>TRBV27|NA|TRBJ2-7|TRBD2
TGTGCCAGCAGCCTAGCGGGACCGTCCTACGAGCAGTACTTC
CASSLAGPSYEQYF
>TRBV29-1|few|TRBJ2-7|TRBD1
TGCAGCGTTGGACAGGGTGTACACGAGCAGTACTTC
CSVGQGVHEQYF
>TRBV27|NA|TRBJ1-5|NA
TGTGCCAGCAGTCCCGGATGGGATGGAGGCAATCAGCCCCAGCATTTT
CASSPGWDGGNQPQHF
>TRBV12-5|NA|TRBJ2-1|NA
TGTGCCAGCAGTTTAGTCTATGAGCAGTTCTTC
CASSLVYEQFF
>TRBV6-1|NA|TRBJ1-5|TRBD1
TGTGCCAGCAGGTTGGACAGGGGGAATCAGCCCCAGCATTTT
CASRLDRGNQPQHF
>TRBV27|NA|TRBJ2-3|TRBD1
TGTGCCAGCAGCCACCTCAAAATGACAGGGGGCACCCGCACAGATACGCAGTATTTT
CASSHLKMTGGTRTDTQYF
>TRBV27|few|TRBJ1-5|NA
TGTGCCAGCAGCCACAGGGACAGCAATCAGCCCCAGCATTTT
CASSHRDSNQPQHF
>TRBV29-1|NA|TRBJ2-1|NA
TGCGGCGTTGAATTGGGGACTTCTTACAATGAGCAGTTCTTC
CGVELGTSYNEQFF
>TRBV12-3/TRBV12-4|NA|TRBJ1-1|NA
TGTGCCAGCAGTATGCTCAGGCAGCTGGAAGCTTTCTTT
CASSMLRQLEAFF
>TRBV5-1|NA|TRBJ2-7|NA
TGCGCCAGCAGCATGGGGGGTATACCCTACGAGCAGTACTTC
CASSMGGIPYEQYF
>TRBV30|NA|TRBJ2-5|NA
TGTGCCTGGAGTCGCCGGCGGGAGACCCAGTACTTC
CAWSRRRETQYF
>TRBV27|NA|TRBJ2-7|NA
TGTGCCAGCAGTCTCGCTGGGCACCACACCTACGAGCAGTACTTC
CASSLAGHHTYEQYF
>TRBV19|NA|TRBJ2-5|NA
TGTGCCAGTAGTCCAGCCCAGGGCCTTCAAGAGACCCAGTACTTC
CASSPAQGLQETQYF
>TRBV4-1|NA|TRBJ1-5|NA
TGCGCCAGCAGCCAAGTTGCAAAGGGCAATCAGCCCCAGCATTTT
CASSQVAKGNQPQHF
>TRBV20-1|NA|TRBJ1-5|NA
TGCAGTGCTAGTCATGGGGTCAATCAGCCCCAGCATTTT
CSASHGVNQPQHF
>TRBV27|once|TRBJ2-5|NA
TGTGCCAGCAGTTTAGCCCAGGAAGAGACCCAGTACTTC
CASSLAQEETQYF
>TRBV27|NA|TRBJ2-3|TRBD2
TGTGCCAGCAGCCCAGCGGGAGTTGAAGATACGCAGTATTTT
CASSPAGVEDTQYF
>TRBV15|NA|TRBJ2-1|NA
TGTGCCACCAGCAGCGACCCCGCAAGCTCCTACAATGAGCAGTTCTTC
CATSSDPASSYNEQFF
>TRBV6-5|NA|TRBJ2-7|TRBD1
TGTGCCAGCAGTTACTGGGGGACAGACTCCTACGAGCAGTACTTC
CASSYWGTDSYEQYF
>TRBV27|few|TRBJ2-7|TRBD1
TGTGCCAGCAGTTTATCGGGGACAGGGGGCATCCTTTACGAGCAGTACTTC
CASSLSGTGGILYEQYF
>TRBV6-2/TRBV6-3|NA|TRBJ1-1|TRBD1
TGTGCCAGCTCCCTGGATCGGACAGGGATGCCTGAAGCTTTCTTT
CASSLDRTGMPEAFF
>TRBV29-1|NA|TRBJ2-2|NA
TGCAGCGTACATTACAGGGGAGGAACCGGGGAGCTGTTTTTT
CSVHYRGGTGELFF
>TRBV29-1|NA|TRBJ1-2|NA
TGCAGCGTTGATGGAGGGTATGGCTACACCTTC
CSVDGGYGYTF
>TRBV29-1|NA|TRBJ1-2|NA
TGCAGCGTTGAGCCAACAGCTAACTATGGCTACACCTTC
CSVEPTANYGYTF
>TRBV30|NA|TRBJ1-1|TRBD1
TGTGCCTTACAGGGGGGCACTGAAGCTTTCTTT
CALQGGTEAFF
>TRBV29-1|few|TRBJ2-3|TRBD1
TGCAGCGGGGCGGACAGGGGAGATACGCAGTATTTT
CSGADRGDTQYF
>TRBV6-5|NA|TRBJ1-1|TRBD1
TGTGCCAGCAGTGACCGGGGAGGGGGCCACACTGAAGCTTTCTTT
CASSDRGGGHTEAFF
>TRBV4-2|NA|TRBJ1-5|NA
TGTGCCAGCAGCCAGGGGGGAGGTCTTAGCAATCAGCCCCAGCATTTT
CASSQGGGLSNQPQHF